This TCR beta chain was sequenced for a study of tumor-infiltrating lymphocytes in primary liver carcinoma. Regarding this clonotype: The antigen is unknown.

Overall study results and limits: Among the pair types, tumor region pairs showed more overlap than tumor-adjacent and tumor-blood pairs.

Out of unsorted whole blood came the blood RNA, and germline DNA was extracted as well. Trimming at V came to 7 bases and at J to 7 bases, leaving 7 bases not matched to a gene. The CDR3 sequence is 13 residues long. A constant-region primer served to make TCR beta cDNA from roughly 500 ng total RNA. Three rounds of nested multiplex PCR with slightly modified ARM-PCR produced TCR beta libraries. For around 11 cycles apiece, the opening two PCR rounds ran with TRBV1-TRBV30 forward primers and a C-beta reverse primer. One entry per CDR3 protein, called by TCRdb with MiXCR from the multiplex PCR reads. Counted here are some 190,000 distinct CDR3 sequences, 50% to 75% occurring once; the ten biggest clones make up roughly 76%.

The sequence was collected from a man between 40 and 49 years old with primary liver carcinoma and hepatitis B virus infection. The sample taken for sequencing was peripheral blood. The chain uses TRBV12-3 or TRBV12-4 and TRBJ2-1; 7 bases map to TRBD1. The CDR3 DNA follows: TGTGCCAGCACCTCCTTACAGGGGAATGAGCAGTTCTTC. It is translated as CASTSLQGNEQFF.